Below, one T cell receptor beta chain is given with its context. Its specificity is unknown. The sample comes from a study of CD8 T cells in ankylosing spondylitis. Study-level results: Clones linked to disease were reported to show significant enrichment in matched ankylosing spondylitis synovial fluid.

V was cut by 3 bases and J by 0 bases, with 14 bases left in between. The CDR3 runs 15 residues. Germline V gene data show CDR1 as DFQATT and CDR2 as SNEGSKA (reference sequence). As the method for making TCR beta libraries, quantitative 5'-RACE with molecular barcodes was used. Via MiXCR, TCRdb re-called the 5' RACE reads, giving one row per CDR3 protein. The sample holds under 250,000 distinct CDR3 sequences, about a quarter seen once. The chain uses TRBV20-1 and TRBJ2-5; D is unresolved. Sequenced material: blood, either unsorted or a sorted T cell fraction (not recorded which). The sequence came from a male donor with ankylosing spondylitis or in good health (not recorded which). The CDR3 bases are TGCAGTGCTAGCGTAGTGGTGAAGTACCAAGAGACCCAGTACTTC. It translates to CSASVVVKYQETQYF.